One and the same sample provided the 21 T cell receptor beta chains below, sequenced in a study of cytomegalovirus exposure and HLA in healthy donors. PCR employed 60 Vbeta and 13 Jbeta primers. Data came from immunoSEQ multiplex PCR; TCRdb stores just in-frame clones and leaves some out. In total, the table holds approximately 93,000 clones. Sequenced sample: PBMCs. These receptors all stem from a woman in her thirties in good health and CMV-seronegative.

The chain employs TRBV19 and TRBJ2-2; 11 nucleotides agree with TRBD2. The CDR3 contains 16 residues. The V gene end was trimmed by 4 bases and the J gene end by 5 bases; junction bases not matched to a gene: 6. Germline loops: CDR1 LNHDA, CDR2 SQIVND (reference sequence). The CDR3: CASSTVTSGSTGELFF. Written as DNA, the CDR3 is TGTGCCAGTAGTACCGTTACTAGCGGGAGTACCGGGGAGCTGTTTTTT.

The V and J genes are TRBV28 and TRBJ1-2, with TRBD1 identical over 9 bases. Germline assignment: CDR1 MDHEN and CDR2 SYDVKM. The CDR3 sequence is 14 residues long. With 2 bases clipped from V and 3 bases from J, the junction kept 1 base outside the gene matches. In nucleotides, the CDR3 is TGTGCCAGCAGTTTAAGGGACAGGGACTATGGCTACACCTTC. Translation gives CASSLRDRDYGYTF.

The CDR3 DNA reads TGCGCCAGCACCGGACAGTTTAATAGCAATCAGCCCCAGCATTTT. Amino acid sequence: CASTGQFNSNQPQHF. The V gene is TRBV10-1, the J gene TRBJ1-5; D is perhaps TRBD1 (6 bases). Per the germline V gene, CDR1 is WNHNN and CDR2 is SYGVQD (reference sequence). The germline V and J ends were trimmed by 7 bases and 0 bases, with 13 bases remaining between them. This CDR3 spans 15 amino acids.

The chain uses TRBV6-6 and TRBJ1-5, with no clear D. CDR3 length equals 11 residues. Germline V CDR1 and CDR2: MNHNY, SVGAGI (reference sequence). The ends were cut back, 6 bases at V and 9 bases at J, with 9 bases in the middle. The CDR3 spells CASSLLGPQHF. CDR3 coding DNA: TGTGCCAGCAGCCTACTCGGGCCCCAGCATTTT.

V is TRBV28 and J is TRBJ1-6, with a possible D match to TRBD1 (5 bases). The CDR3 is 13 amino acids. The V end was cut by 7 bases, the J end by 8 bases, with 12 bases between. Germline V lookup: CDR1 MDHEN, CDR2 SYDVKM. CDR3 region: CASTWEGYSPLHF. In DNA, the CDR3 is TGTGCCAGCACCTGGGAGGGGTATTCACCCCTCCACTTT.

The rearrangement links TRBV4-1 to TRBJ2-5; 9 bases line up with TRBD1. The assigned J gene may be wrong: the sequence end matches TRBJ2-7 better. This CDR3 region has 15 residues. Looked up from germline, CDR1 is MGHRA and CDR2 is YSYEKL. The CDR3: CASSFRDREAYEQYF. The DNA for the CDR3 is TGCGCCAGCAGCTTCCGGGACAGGGAGGCCTACGAGCAGTACTTC.

V and J are TRBV7-9 and TRBJ1-5; D not certain. Between the trimmed V and J ends, which lost 6 bases and 1 base, there was a span of 7 bases. The V gene's germline CDR1 is SEHNR and CDR2 FQNEAQ (reference sequence). This CDR3 spans 13 amino acids. The CDR3 is CASSQQSNQPQHF. Written as DNA, the CDR3 is TGTGCCAGCAGTCAACAAAGCAATCAGCCCCAGCATTTT.

The chain has TRBV13 and TRBJ2-7; D remains ambiguous. CDR1 is PRHDT and CDR2 is FYEKMQ in the germline V gene (reference sequence). This CDR3 comprises 12 residues. V lost 0 bases and J lost 4, with 4 bases in between. CDR3 sequence reads: CASSLGSYEQYF. Written as DNA, the CDR3 is TGTGCCAGCAGCTTAGGGTCGTACGAGCAGTACTTC. Supplemented by reference TRBV13 and TRBJ2-7, the full variable domain reads AAGVIQSPRHLIKEKRETATLKCYPIPRHDTVYWYQQGPGQDPQFLISFYEKMQSDKGSIPDRFSAQQFSDYHSELNMSSLELGDSALYFCASSLGSYEQYFGPGTRLTVT.

The CDR3 bases are TGTGCCAGCAGTTTAGGGTGGACTACCTCCTACGAGCAGTACTTC. Translating it yields CASSLGWTTSYEQYF. The chain combines TRBV27 with TRBJ2-7; weak D call: TRBD2 (6 bases). Germline V gene sequence: CDR1 MNHEY, CDR2 SMNVEV (reference sequence). V was cut by 2 bases and J by 0 bases, with 11 bases left in between. This CDR3 region has 15 residues.

The chain links TRBV10-2 to TRBJ1-4, with D tentatively TRBD1 (6 bases). Trimming took 0 bases from V and 3 from J, leaving 8 bases between them. Looked up from germline, CDR1 is WSHSY and CDR2 is SAAADI. The length of the CDR3 is 15 residues. CDR3 sequence: CASSESQGSNEKLFF. CDR3 coding DNA: TGCGCCAGCAGTGAGTCTCAGGGGTCTAATGAAAAACTGTTTTTT.

The genes are TRBV6-5 and TRBJ1-1, with D perhaps TRBD1 (5 bases). Trimming cost V 1 base and J 0 bases, with 9 bases left between them. The CDR3 is made up of 15 amino acids. Germline V lookup: CDR1 MNHEY, CDR2 SVGAGI. The CDR3 loop reads CASSYFQGLNTEAFF. The CDR3 DNA follows: TGTGCCAGCAGTTACTTTCAGGGATTGAACACTGAAGCTTTCTTT.

The chain carries TRBV19 and TRBJ1-1; 10 bases map to TRBD1. Germline CDR1 reads LNHDA; CDR2 reads SQIVND (reference sequence). This CDR3 has 17 residues. With 3 bases clipped from V and 4 bases from J, the junction kept 11 bases outside the gene matches. This CDR3 reads CASSIWTGGTLGTEAFF. CDR3 sequence (DNA): TGTGCCAGTAGTATCTGGACAGGGGGAACCCTCGGCACTGAAGCTTTCTTT.

The chain combines TRBV19 with TRBJ2-7, with a weak D call TRBD1 (6 bases). CDR1 and CDR2 from the germline V gene are LNHDA and SQIVND (reference sequence). V lost 4 bases to trimming and J lost 4 bases, with 17 bases between them. The length of the CDR3 is 15 residues. The CDR3 spells CASSNWGPRGYEQYF. CDR3 nucleotide sequence: TGTGCCAGTAGTAATTGGGGCCCCAGGGGTTACGAGCAGTACTTC.

This chain uses TRBV14 with TRBJ1-2; possibly TRBD1 for D (5 bases). V lost 4 bases, J lost 2 bases, and 8 bases lay in between. CDR3 length: 13 residues. CDR1 SGHDN and CDR2 FVKESK come from the germline V gene. The DNA of the CDR3 is TGTGCCAGCAGCCCGTACAGGAACTATGGCTACACCTTC. Residues: CASSPYRNYGYTF.

About this clone: Compared with germline, one end of the junction differs, possibly owing to a read error. The genes are TRBV20-1 and TRBJ1-1, with D hard to call. Germline V gene lookup returns CDR1 DFQATT and CDR2 SNEGSKA (reference sequence). This CDR3 is 11 amino acids long. In DNA, the CDR3 is TGCAGTGCTGAGGTACACACCTGGCGCGGTTTT. Amino acid sequence: CSAEVHTWRGF.

The J gene is TRBJ2-2, the V gene TRBV6-1; tentatively, D is TRBD1 (6 bases). The V and J ends lost 4 bases and 1 base respectively, with 10 bases between them. CDR3 length: 15 residues. The germline V gene encodes CDR1 MNHNS and CDR2 SASEGT. The CDR3 nucleotides read TGTGCCAGCAGTGCAACGACAGGGAACACCGGGGAGCTGTTTTTT. Translation: CASSATTGNTGELFF.

The rearrangement links TRBV7-9 to TRBJ1-2; TRBD1 matches 9 bases. With 1 base clipped from V and 2 bases from J, the junction kept 14 bases outside the gene matches. The length of the CDR3 is 19 residues. Per the germline V gene, CDR1 is SEHNR and CDR2 is FQNEAQ (reference sequence). CDR3 residues: CASSLVSGQGGLWNYGYTF. CDR3 sequence (DNA): TGTGCCAGCAGCTTAGTGTCGGGACAGGGCGGATTGTGGAACTATGGCTACACCTTC.

The rearrangement links TRBV6-1 to TRBJ2-3; the D is unclear. V gave up 1 base and J gave up 1 base, with 9 bases separating them. The CDR3 runs to 15 residues. The germline V gene encodes CDR1 MNHNS and CDR2 SASEGT. The CDR3 is CASSEERKRTDTQYF. The CDR3 region has the DNA TGTGCCAGCAGTGAAGAGCGAAAACGCACAGATACGCAGTATTTT.

J is TRBJ2-7 and V is TRBV28; D call uncertain. Germline CDR1 and CDR2: MDHEN and SYDVKM. This CDR3 comprises 11 residues. V lost 3 bases to trimming and J lost 3 bases, with 3 bases between them. The CDR3: CASSFHYEQYF. The CDR3 nucleotides read TGTGCCAGCAGTTTCCACTACGAGCAGTACTTC.

The rearrangement links TRBV5-3 to TRBJ1-2, with D tentatively TRBD1 (6 bases). TRBV5-3 falls under the ORF class, with uncertain function. Trimming removed 2 bases at V and 4 bases at J, with 9 bases between. The CDR3 consists of 13 residues. DNA for the CDR3: TGTGCCAGAAGCTTACAGGGTACCTATGGCTACACCTTC. Translated: CARSLQGTYGYTF.

The CDR3 DNA is TGCGCCAGCAGCTCCTCGCAGGGGGCCCCAGAAAAACTGTTTTTT. It is translated as CASSSSQGAPEKLFF. V and J are TRBV5-1 and TRBJ1-4; TRBD1 matches 8 bases. The CDR3 is 15 residues long. Per the germline V gene, CDR1 is SGHRS and CDR2 is YFSETQ. V shed 3 bases, J shed 8 bases, and the junction held 9 bases outside the gene matches.